Below, 21 T cell receptor beta chains from the same sample are listed, as sequenced in a study of shared clonotypes between healthy human individuals. Measured with immunoSEQ multiplex PCR; TCRdb has only the in-frame clones, and not every one. The sample has nearly 600,000 clones; less than 97% are singletons. CD45RO-negative cells were positively selected for CCR7, leaving out terminally differentiated effector memory CD45RA+ cells. Sequenced material: naive CD8+ T cells sorted from blood. The receptors here all came from a woman aged 25 to 39 in good health.

The V gene is TRBV19, the J gene TRBJ1-5; D remains unclear. CDR1 is LNHDA and CDR2 is SQIVND in the germline V gene (reference sequence). Trimming took off 10 bases at V and 7 bases at J, with 8 bases between the two ends. The CDR3 consists of 10 residues. The CDR3 is CATGGQPQHF. The CDR3 DNA reads TGTGCCACGGGAGGGCAGCCCCAGCATTTT.

The chain recombines TRBV15 with TRBJ2-1; 12 bases match TRBD2. The ends lost 3 bases at V and 5 bases at J; junction bases unmatched: 8. The CDR3 spans 17 residues. Germline values: CDR1 LNHNV, CDR2 YYDKDF (reference sequence). CDR3 bases: TGTGCCACCAGCAGGGGTAGACTAGCGGGAGAGGACAATGAGCAGTTCTTC. It is translated as CATSRGRLAGEDNEQFF.

This chain links TRBV27 with TRBJ2-7; TRBD2 matches at 7 bases. The germline V gene encodes CDR1 MNHEY and CDR2 SMNVEV (reference sequence). There are 16 residues in the CDR3. The V and J ends lost 3 bases and 2 bases, in that order; junction bases with no gene match: 10. The CDR3 region is CASSFIGSSGTYEQYF. CDR3 nucleotides: TGTGCCAGCAGTTTTATCGGGTCTAGCGGAACCTACGAGCAGTACTTC.

The genes are TRBV19 and TRBJ2-1; 10 bases are shared with TRBD2. Germline loops: CDR1 LNHDA, CDR2 SQIVND (reference sequence). The CDR3 runs 17 residues. V trimming: 4 bases; J trimming: 6 bases; junction bases outside the gene matches: 12. CDR3 amino acids: CASSTSLAGELRNEQFF. The CDR3 DNA reads as TGTGCCAGTAGTACGTCTCTAGCGGGAGAACTACGCAATGAGCAGTTCTTC.

The chain has TRBV4-2 and TRBJ2-7; 7 bases fit TRBD2. Germline V gene data show CDR1 as LGHNA and CDR2 as YNFKEQ. This CDR3 comprises 16 residues. The ends lost 5 bases at V and 0 bases at J; junction bases unmatched: 10. The CDR3 DNA is TGTGCCAGCAGCAAGAATAGCGGGCAAAGCTCCTACGAGCAGTACTTC. Amino acids: CASSKNSGQSSYEQYF.

The chain recombines TRBV28 with TRBJ2-4; TRBD2 agrees at 11 bases. Germline lookup yields CDR1 MDHEN and CDR2 SYDVKM. Trimming cost V 3 bases and J 5 bases; bases outside gene matches: 18. CDR3 length equals 20 residues. CDR3 DNA: TGTGCCAGCAGTTTGAGGTGGGCATGGCTAGCGGGAGGAAGGCAAAACATTCAGTACTTC. Its translation: CASSLRWAWLAGGRQNIQYF.

In DNA form, the CDR3 reads TGTGCCAGCACCACGAGCGGGTCCCTCTACGAGCAGTACTTC. Its translation: CASTTSGSLYEQYF. V and J are TRBV28 and TRBJ2-7; weak D call: TRBD2 (6 bases). The germline V gene encodes CDR1 MDHEN and CDR2 SYDVKM. The CDR3 length is 14 residues. Trimming removed 7 bases from V and 3 bases from J, with 16 bases in between.

V usage is TRBV6-1 and J usage is TRBJ2-7; D not certain. The V end was cut by 6 bases, the J end by 0 bases, with 9 bases between. This CDR3 has 13 amino acids. Germline CDR1 reads MNHNS; CDR2 reads SASEGT. Here the CDR3 reads CASSGSISYEQYF. CDR3 DNA sequence: TGTGCCAGCAGCGGCAGTATCTCCTACGAGCAGTACTTC.

J is TRBJ2-7 and V is TRBV28; the match to TRBD2 covers 7 bases. The V gene end was trimmed by 3 bases and the J gene end by 7 bases; junction bases not matched to a gene: 12. The CDR3 contains 15 residues. The germline V gene has CDR1 MDHEN and CDR2 SYDVKM. Here the CDR3 reads CASSFPPGGLWEQYF. DNA of the CDR3: TGTGCCAGCAGTTTCCCCCCGGGAGGATTATGGGAGCAGTACTTC.

The rearrangement links TRBV11-2 to TRBJ2-2; D possibly corresponds to TRBD1 (5 bases). V lost 5 bases, J lost 5 bases, and 12 bases lay in between. The CDR3 covers 14 residues. Germline-derived CDR1 and CDR2 are SGHAT and FQNNGV. The CDR3 DNA follows: TGTGCCAGCAGCACCCCTACAGGTACCGGGGAGCTGTTTTTT. Protein: CASSTPTGTGELFF.

The chain is built from TRBV10-3 and TRBJ2-7, with D possibly being TRBD2 (7 bases). Germline loops: CDR1 ENHRY, CDR2 SYGVKD. Trimming removed 8 bases at V and 2 bases at J, with 16 bases between. This CDR3 spans 14 amino acids. The CDR3 reads CAIAGAGAPYEQYF. The CDR3 coding sequence is TGTGCCATCGCGGGAGCAGGGGCCCCCTACGAGCAGTACTTC.

This clone was seen a single time. This chain connects TRBV29-1 to TRBJ2-1; TRBD1 aligns across 9 bases. This CDR3 contains 12 residues. CDR1 SQVTM and CDR2 ANQGSEA come from the germline V gene. V lost 6 bases and J lost 8; bases outside the gene matches: 5. CDR3 DNA sequence: TGCAGCGTAGTGGACAGGGGCGATGAGCAGTTCTTC. Translation gives CSVVDRGDEQFF.

The rearrangement links TRBV6-1 to TRBJ2-7; 7 bases are shared with TRBD2. The germline V gene encodes CDR1 MNHNS and CDR2 SASEGT. This CDR3 comprises 15 residues. The J segment lost 4 bases and the V segment lost 3 bases, leaving 9 bases of the junction unmatched. The CDR3 coding sequence is TGTGCCAGCAGTGAGGGCGGGAGTGGTATTTACGAGCAGTACTTC. This translates into CASSEGGSGIYEQYF.

This clone was detected only once. J is TRBJ2-7 and V is TRBV5-4; D may be TRBD1 (6 bases). Germline CDR1 is SGHNT and CDR2 is YYREEE (reference sequence). Deletions cut 5 bases from V and 0 bases from J, with 24 bases between. The CDR3 has 18 residues. DNA of the CDR3: TGTGCCAGCAGAGTAACCAGAGCGGACAGACTAAGCTCCTACGAGCAGTACTTC. It is translated as CASRVTRADRLSSYEQYF.

This clone was seen a single time. J is TRBJ1-2 and V is TRBV2; weak D call: TRBD1 (6 bases). The CDR3 is 13 amino acids. Germline V gene sequence: CDR1 SNHLY, CDR2 FYNNEI. Trimming took off 6 bases at V and 5 bases at J, with 13 bases between the two ends. The CDR3 nucleotides read TGTGCCAGCAGGATGAACGGACAGTATGGCTACACCTTC. It codes for CASRMNGQYGYTF.

V gene TRBV10-2 combines with J gene TRBJ1-5; D possibly corresponds to TRBD1 (5 bases). CDR3 length: 14 residues. CDR1 is WSHSY and CDR2 is SAAADI in the germline V gene. V lost 11 bases and J lost 1, with 15 bases in between. CDR3 region: CASSGLESNQPQHF. DNA of the CDR3: TGCGCCTCATCGGGGCTCGAGAGCAATCAGCCCCAGCATTTT.

This rearrangement joins TRBV7-3 to TRBJ1-1, with D possibly TRBD1 on 5 matching bases. CDR1 is SGHTA, CDR2 FQGTGA, per germline. The CDR3 contains 15 residues. V was cut by 1 base and J by 1 base, with 10 bases left in between. In nucleotides, the CDR3 is TGTGCCAGCAGCTTAAGCAGGGACCCGAACACTGAAGCTTTCTTT. This sequence encodes CASSLSRDPNTEAFF. The full variable domain, its missing parts supplied by reference TRBV7-3 and TRBJ1-1, is GAGVSQTPSNKVTEKGKYVELRCDPISGHTALYWYRQSLGQGPEFLIYFQGTGAADDSGLPNDRFFAVRPEGSVSTLKIQRTERGDSAVYLCASSLSRDPNTEAFFGQGTRLTVV.

The chain carries TRBV2 and TRBJ1-2, with a weak D call TRBD1 (6 bases). CDR3 length: 16 residues. Germline V gene lookup returns CDR1 SNHLY and CDR2 FYNNEI. Between the trimmed V and J ends, which lost 10 bases and 1 base, there was a span of 22 bases. The CDR3 spells CATKEYAAGDNYGYTF. The CDR3 DNA reads as TGTGCCACCAAGGAGTACGCGGCAGGGGATAACTATGGCTACACCTTC.

CDR3 DNA sequence: TGTGCCAGCAGCCAAGATCCTGGTAGTCTAGTGGAAGAGACCCAGTACTTC. Encoded protein: CASSQDPGSLVEETQYF. The rearrangement links TRBV14 to TRBJ2-5; D unclear. There are 17 residues in the CDR3. The germline V gene encodes CDR1 SGHDN and CDR2 FVKESK. V lost 0 bases, J lost 3 bases, and 17 bases lay in between.

The rearrangement joins TRBV6-6 to TRBJ2-5; 7 bases align to TRBD1. From germline, CDR1 is MNHNY and CDR2 SVGAGI (reference sequence). Germline trimming cut 3 bases from V and 4 bases from J; bases unmatched to any gene: 5. The CDR3 sequence is 14 residues long. For the CDR3, the DNA is TGTGCCAGCAGTTATGGGACAGAAGGAGAGACCCAGTACTTC. Its protein product is CASSYGTEGETQYF.

V usage is TRBV29-1 and J usage is TRBJ2-5, with TRBD2 identical over 7 bases. The tail of the sequence fits TRBJ2-7 better, so the J call may be wrong. CDR3 length: 13 residues. Per the germline V gene, CDR1 is SQVTM and CDR2 is ANQGSEA. The CDR3 sequence: CSVGGEDPYEQYF. The CDR3 bases are TGCAGCGTGGGGGGGGAGGACCCCTACGAGCAGTACTTC.